This T cell receptor (beta chain) was identified during a study of PD-1 blockade in classical Hodgkin lymphoma. Study-level information: Patients were administered nivolumab (3 mg/kg intravenously) every 2 weeks. Broader study findings: When set against healthy donors, newly diagnosed patients were reported to show lower baseline TCR diversity.

Sequencing used immunoSEQ multiplex PCR; TCRdb keeps in-frame clones, though not all of them. The sample comprises roughly 50,000 clones, 81% of which are singletons, and 15% to 20% rests with the top ten. V lost 2 bases to trimming and J lost 0 bases, with 5 bases between them. This CDR3 region has 14 residues. Germline loops: CDR1 MNHNY, CDR2 SVGAGI (reference sequence). On this clone: Its target is unknown.

Every one of the patients relapsed after autologous stem cell transplantation (brentuximab vedotin exposure was variable). This specimen was peripheral blood mononuclear cells (PBMCs), taken at baseline. The chain recombines TRBV6-6 with TRBJ2-1; D unclear. The sequence was obtained from a human donor with classical Hodgkin lymphoma. CDR3 bases: TGTGCCAGCAGTTACGAGAGCTCCTACAATGAGCAGTTCTTC. Translating gives CASSYESSYNEQFF.